This is a list of T cell receptor beta chains from one sample in a study of blood T cell repertoires in COVID-19. Only in-frame clones appear in the TCRdb table, and some are missing; sequencing was by immunoSEQ multiplex PCR. The sample shows roughly 100,000 clones, 75% to 90% of them seen only once. Specimen: peripheral blood. The source of these receptors is an elderly woman with acute or convalescent COVID-19. The CDR3 runs from the conserved cysteine through the conserved F or W. A D gene is named only where the DNA matches it firmly. The listing skips clone size in some rows; elsewhere it reads once, few, many or a size class.

TRBV28	.	TRBJ2-7	14	TRBD1	TGTGCCAGCAGTGGCCAGGGGGCAAGCTACGAGCAGTACTTC	CASSGQGASYEQYF
TRBV5-4	.	TRBJ2-1	19	TRBD2	TGTGCCAGCAGCGCACTAGCGGGGGCCGATGTTTTCTCCTACAATGAGCAGTTCTTC	CASSALAGADVFSYNEQFF
TRBV30	.	TRBJ1-5	14	.	TGTGCCTGGAGTGTATTACAGAGCAATCAGCCCCAGCATTTT	CAWSVLQSNQPQHF
TRBV6-6	.	TRBJ2-3	15	TRBD1	TGTGCCAGCAGAATAACAGGGGTGGGCACAGATACGCAGTATTTT	CASRITGVGTDTQYF
TRBV5-6	.	TRBJ2-2	16	TRBD1	TGTGCCAGCAGCTTGATGTTAAGGGGGCGCACCGGGGAGCTGTTTTTT	CASSLMLRGRTGELFF
TRBV3-1/TRBV3-2	.	TRBJ1-2	15	TRBD1	TGTGCCAGCAGCCCTCGCGAGGGGGCGGTCTATGGCTACACCTTC	CASSPREGAVYGYTF
TRBV2	once	TRBJ1-4	14	TRBD1	TGTGCCAGCAGTGGGGGACAGGGTGGGGAAAAACTGTTTTTT	CASSGGQGGEKLFF
TRBV6-6	.	TRBJ2-7	14	.	TGTGCCAGCAGTCGCCTGGGACAAGGGCGGGAGCAGTACTTC	CASSRLGQGREQYF
TRBV15	.	TRBJ1-6	15	.	TGTGCCACCAGCTCCCCCAGCTCCTATAATTCACCCCTCCACTTT	CATSSPSSYNSPLHF
TRBV9	.	TRBJ1-2	13	TRBD1	TGTGCCAGCAGCGTTTCAGGGGGCTATGGCTACACCTTC	CASSVSGGYGYTF
TRBV28	.	TRBJ1-5	16	.	TGTGCCGGAGGAGGAGAGAACACGCGTAGCAATCAGCCCCAGCATTTT	CAGGGENTRSNQPQHF
TRBV5-5	.	TRBJ1-2	14	.	TGTGCCAGCAGCTTGCAGGTGACAAACTATGGCTACACCTTC	CASSLQVTNYGYTF
TRBV7-9	.	TRBJ2-7	15	TRBD1	TGTGCCAGCAGCTTAGGGGGACAGGGCTCCTACGAGCAGTACTTC	CASSLGGQGSYEQYF
TRBV5-1	.	TRBJ2-3	14	.	TGCGCCAGCAGCTTGGGACAGAACACAGATACGCAGTATTTT	CASSLGQNTDTQYF
TRBV5-6	.	TRBJ1-5	15	.	TGTGCCAGCAGCTTGATGGTAGGGGGCAATCAGCCCCAGCATTTT	CASSLMVGGNQPQHF
TRBV18	.	TRBJ1-4	17	TRBD1	TGTGCCAGCTCACTAAACAATCCGGGACAGGGGACTGAAAAACTGTTTTTT	CASSLNNPGQGTEKLFF
TRBV5-1	.	TRBJ1-3	16	.	TGCGCCAGCAGCTTGGAGGGACAACTCTCTGGAAACACCATATATTTT	CASSLEGQLSGNTIYF
TRBV2	.	TRBJ1-2	13	.	TGTGCCAGTGAGGGGGGGGACAACTATGGCTACACCTTC	CASEGGDNYGYTF
TRBV19	.	TRBJ1-2	14	TRBD1	TGTGCCAGTAGTACCCGACAGGGAAACTATGGCTACACCTTC	CASSTRQGNYGYTF
TRBV19	.	TRBJ1-2	13	.	TGTGCCAGTAGTGTAAACAGGGTCCATGGCTACACCTTC	CASSVNRVHGYTF
TRBV5-1	.	TRBJ2-2	17	TRBD2	TGCGCCAGCAGCTTGGAGCCTAGCGGGGGGTCCACCGGGGAGCTGTTTTTT	CASSLEPSGGSTGELFF
TRBV6-6	once	TRBJ1-1	12	.	TGTGCCAGCAGTTACCCGGACACTGAAGCTTTCTTT	CASSYPDTEAFF
TRBV7-9	.	TRBJ1-1	15	.	TGTGCCAGCAGCTTAGCCCCTCAGGAGAACACTGAAGCTTTCTTT	CASSLAPQENTEAFF
TRBV3-1/TRBV3-2	.	TRBJ1-5	16	TRBD1	TGTGCCAGCACCTTAGACGGCCAGGGGGCCCATCAGCCCCAGCATTTT	CASTLDGQGAHQPQHF
TRBV7-9	.	TRBJ2-7	13	TRBD1	TGTGCCAGCAGCCCAGACAGGGGCTACGAGCAGTACTTC	CASSPDRGYEQYF
TRBV4-3	.	TRBJ1-4	17	.	TGCGCCAGCAGCCAAGATTTTGCAGGGGCAACTAATGAAAAACTGTTTTTT	CASSQDFAGATNEKLFF
TRBV7-9	.	TRBJ1-2	14	TRBD1	TGTGCCAGCAGCTTAGGGGCAGGGGGCTATGGCTACACCTTC	CASSLGAGGYGYTF
TRBV1	.	TRBJ1-5	15	.	TGCACCAGCAGCCATGTGGCAGGGAATATTCAGCCCCAGCATTTT	CTSSHVAGNIQPQHF
TRBV7-9	few	TRBJ2-7	17	.	TGTGCCAGCAGCCCGATTCAGGGGGGCGAAACTAACTACGAGCAGTACTTC	CASSPIQGGETNYEQYF
TRBV7-2	.	TRBJ2-1	15	TRBD2	TGTGCCAGCAGCATTAGCGGGGGGCCGTTCAATGAGCAGTTCTTC	CASSISGGPFNEQFF
TRBV7-9	.	TRBJ1-6	15	.	TGTGCCAGCAGTTCAGACAGCTCCTATAATTCACCCCTCCACTTT	CASSSDSSYNSPLHF
TRBV18	.	TRBJ2-5	14	TRBD2	TGTGCCAGCTCACCCCCGGGGGGGACGGAGACCCAGTACTTC	CASSPPGGTETQYF
TRBV5-8	.	TRBJ2-5	20	TRBD1	TGTGCCAGCAGCCATCTCACAGGGGGAGTGGTTCAAGGAGCAAAAGAGACCCAGTACTTC	CASSHLTGGVVQGAKETQYF
TRBV27	.	TRBJ1-4	14	.	TGTGCCAGCAGTTCCCACATGTCAGGGGAAAAACTGTTTTTT	CASSSHMSGEKLFF
TRBV5-4	.	TRBJ2-3	14	.	TGTGCCAGCAGCTTTGAAAGACGGGTAGATACGCAGTATTTT	CASSFERRVDTQYF
TRBV2	.	TRBJ1-1	13	.	TGTGCCAGCAGTCGCCAGTACGAAACTGAAGCTTTCTTT	CASSRQYETEAFF
TRBV19	.	TRBJ1-1	15	.	TGTGCCAGTAGTATCGACTCCCGGATTGGAGCTGAAGCTTTCTTT	CASSIDSRIGAEAFF
TRBV18	.	TRBJ2-1	15	TRBD1	TGTGCCAGCTCACCTATGACAGGGGGTAGCAATGAGCAGTTCTTC	CASSPMTGGSNEQFF
TRBV10-3	few	TRBJ2-7	14	TRBD1	TGTGCCATCAGTCCGGGACAGGGGGCCTACGAGCAGTACTTC	CAISPGQGAYEQYF
TRBV9	.	TRBJ2-3	15	TRBD2	TGTGCCAGCAGCGTAGCCGGGACTAGGGGGGATACGCAGTATTTT	CASSVAGTRGDTQYF
TRBV2	.	TRBJ2-7	12	.	TGTGCCAGCACTGTGGGCAGCTACGAGCAGTACTTC	CASTVGSYEQYF
TRBV6-5	.	TRBJ1-3	15	TRBD1	TGTGCCAGCAGTCCCGGGGCACAGACAGGGGGAGTCATATATTTT	CASSPGAQTGGVIYF
TRBV4-3	.	TRBJ1-2	15	TRBD1	TGCGCCAGCAGCCAAGAGGGACAGGGTAGCTATGGCTACACCTTC	CASSQEGQGSYGYTF
TRBV30	.	TRBJ2-1	17	TRBD1	TGTGCCTGGAGTGTACCCTCCCAGGGGGCATTCTACAATGAGCAGTTCTTC	CAWSVPSQGAFYNEQFF
TRBV6-5	.	TRBJ2-7	15	TRBD1	TGTGCCAGCAGGCGCTACGGACAGGGGCCCTACGAGCAGTACTTC	CASRRYGQGPYEQYF
TRBV5-1	.	TRBJ2-1	16	TRBD1	TGCGCCAGCAGCCCCTGGACAGGGAACTCCTACAATGAGCAGTTCTTC	CASSPWTGNSYNEQFF
TRBV2	.	TRBJ2-1	15	TRBD1	TGTGCCAGCAGTGAGCCGGGACAGGGCTACAATGAGCAGTTCTTC	CASSEPGQGYNEQFF
TRBV6-5	.	TRBJ2-7	13	.	TGTGCCAGCAGGGGCATACAGGGCGGAGAGCAGTACTTC	CASRGIQGGEQYF
TRBV7-9	.	TRBJ2-3	17	TRBD2	TGTGCCAGCAGCTACGACGCTAGCGGGGGGCTCACAGATACGCAGTATTTT	CASSYDASGGLTDTQYF
TRBV28	.	TRBJ1-1	15	.	TGTGCCAGCAGTTCCGGGGGGGGATTTGGCACTGAAGCTTTCTTT	CASSSGGGFGTEAFF
TRBV18	.	TRBJ1-4	18	TRBD1	TGTGCCAGCTCGTCACAGGGGAGAATTGGTGTAACTAATGAAAAACTGTTTTTT	CASSSQGRIGVTNEKLFF
TRBV5-8	.	TRBJ2-7	16	.	TGTGCCAGCCCTAAAACATTTTTAGGCAGGGGTTACGAGCAGTACTTC	CASPKTFLGRGYEQYF
TRBV7-2	.	TRBJ2-7	18	TRBD2	TGTGCCAGCAGCTTATCTACTAGCGGGGGGACAAGCTCCTACGAGCAGTACTTC	CASSLSTSGGTSSYEQYF
TRBV25-1	.	TRBJ1-2	14	TRBD1	TGTGCCAGCAGTGAATCGAACAGGGGGCTTGGCTACACCTTC	CASSESNRGLGYTF
TRBV6-5	.	TRBJ1-5	15	.	TGTGCCAGTCGTGGGGGAGGAAGTAGCAATCAGCCCCAGCATTTT	CASRGGGSSNQPQHF
TRBV28	.	TRBJ1-5	15	.	TGTGCCAGCAGTTTAATGGGGAGTTACGGGCAGCCCCAGCATTTT	CASSLMGSYGQPQHF
TRBV7-9	.	TRBJ2-1	14	TRBD2	TGTGCCAGCACAAGTGGGCTAGCGGGGGCCGAGCAGTTCTTC	CASTSGLAGAEQFF
TRBV19	.	TRBJ2-1	15	TRBD1	TGTGCCAGTAGTTCGGACGGACAGGTCTGGAATGAGCAGTTCTTC	CASSSDGQVWNEQFF